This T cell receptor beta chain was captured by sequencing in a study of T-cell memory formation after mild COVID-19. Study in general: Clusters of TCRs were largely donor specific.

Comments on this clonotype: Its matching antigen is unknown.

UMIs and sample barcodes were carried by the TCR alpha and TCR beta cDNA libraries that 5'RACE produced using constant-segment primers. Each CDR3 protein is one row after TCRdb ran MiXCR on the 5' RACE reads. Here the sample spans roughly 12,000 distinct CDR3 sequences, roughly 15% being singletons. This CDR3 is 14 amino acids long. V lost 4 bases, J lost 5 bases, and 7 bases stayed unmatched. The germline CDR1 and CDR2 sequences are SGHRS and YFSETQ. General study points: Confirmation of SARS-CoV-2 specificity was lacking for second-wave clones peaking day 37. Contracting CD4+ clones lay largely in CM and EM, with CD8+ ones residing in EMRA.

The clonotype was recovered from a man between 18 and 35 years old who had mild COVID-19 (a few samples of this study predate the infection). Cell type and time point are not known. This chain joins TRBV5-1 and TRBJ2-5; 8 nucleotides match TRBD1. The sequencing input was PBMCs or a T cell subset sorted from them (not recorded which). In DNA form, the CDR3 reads TGCGCCAGCAGCCCTGGACAGGGCGGGGAGACCCAGTACTTC. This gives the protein CASSPGQGGETQYF.